The TCR beta chain described here comes from a study of T-cell reconstitution after alpha-beta-depleted transplantation in children (dated by TCRdb to 2016 to 2017). About the investigation overall: T-cell immune reconstitution after TCRalphabeta/CD19-depleted allogeneic hematopoietic cell transplantation in children was quantitatively tracked in the study by means of TCR repertoire profiling.

V is cut back by 4 bases and J by 10 bases, with 5 bases in the junction unmatched. Reading the germline V gene gives CDR1 SGHTA and CDR2 FQGNSA. Inclusive of the bounding cysteine and phenylalanine, the CDR3 is 15 residues long. Just the 45-base CDR3 DNA is kept, in frame starting at base 1. There are many counts of this clonotype. Its antigen is currently not known. Base-call qualities are not available, and no considerably larger clone is one nucleotide away. The receptor library was made with PCR. TCRdb records Illumina HiSeq 2500 as the sequencer. Molecular barcoding was employed in the preparation of TCR libraries, with unique molecular identifiers being used to normalize TCRbeta repertoire quantification. TCRdb's own reprocessing of the public reads used fastp at Q25 and MiXCR and kept productive beta chains. When rows share a CDR3 protein, they turn into one entry using the most common DNA and genes. The sample has 640,000 or so distinct CDR3 sequences on record, around 16% of them singletons. About 1.1% of the sample comes from the top ten.

The V gene is TRBV7-2 and the J gene is TRBJ2-1, and 15 junctional nucleotides match TRBD2. The specimen comprised PBMCs from the stem cell graft donor, sampled from the stem cell graft. The clonotype comes from a human donor who donated a stem cell graft to a child with acute myeloid leukemia. The DNA reads TGTGCCAGCAGCTCGGGACTAGCGGGGGGTCGGGAGCAGTTCTTC. It specifies CASSSGLAGGREQFF.